This T cell receptor beta chain was profiled in a study of T cell changes during pregnancy in multiple sclerosis. Profiled with immunoSEQ multiplex PCR; TCRdb holds only in-frame clones, not every one. The data show approximately 49,000 clones, roughly 92% seen once. V was trimmed by 1 base and J by 7 bases, leaving 14 bases between them. Germline values: CDR1 LNHDA, CDR2 SQIVND (reference sequence). This CDR3 is built from 14 residues. This receptor was obtained from a female donor in good health, enrolled as a control in a pregnancy study. The chain employs TRBV19 and TRBJ2-7, with D possibly being TRBD1 (5 bases). The material was CD4+ T cells from peripheral blood mononuclear cells, obtained in the second trimester of pregnancy. In DNA, the CDR3 is TGTGCCAGTAGTATAGGGGGCACCTTGAAGGAGCAGTACTTC. Translating gives CASSIGGTLKEQYF.